The 13 T cell receptor beta chains below were found in one sample sequenced in a study of PD-1 blockade in classical Hodgkin lymphoma. All patients experienced relapse after autologous stem cell transplantation, and brentuximab vedotin exposure was variable. Profiled with immunoSEQ multiplex PCR; TCRdb holds only in-frame clones, not every one. This table holds approximately 100,000 clones, around 88% found once. The sample consisted of peripheral blood mononuclear cells (PBMCs), taken before the second cycle of nivolumab. The receptors here all came from a human donor with classical Hodgkin lymphoma.

This clone has more than one count but fewer than ten. J is TRBJ2-5 and V is TRBV4-2; a weak D match, TRBD2 (6 bases). Germline CDR1 and CDR2: LGHNA and YNFKEQ. V lost 0 bases and J 5 bases, leaving 16 bases between the germline ends. This CDR3 is 16 amino acids long. The CDR3 loop is CASSQDSLASGETQYF. The CDR3 nucleotides are TGTGCCAGCAGCCAAGATTCGCTAGCGTCAGGGGAGACCCAGTACTTC.

The chain recombines TRBV2 with TRBJ2-3; D perhaps matches TRBD2 (6 bases). The CDR3 covers 14 residues. Germline V CDR1 and CDR2: SNHLY, FYNNEI. V lost 5 bases and J 1 base, leaving 10 bases between the germline ends. The chain's CDR3 is CASSRASGTDTQYF. CDR3 in DNA: TGTGCCAGCAGTAGAGCTAGCGGCACAGATACGCAGTATTTT.

The rearrangement links TRBV19 to TRBJ1-2; 8 bases align to TRBD1. V shed 3 bases, J shed 4 bases, and the junction held 7 bases outside the gene matches. This CDR3 has 15 residues. Germline lookup yields CDR1 LNHDA and CDR2 SQIVND (reference sequence). CDR3 bases: TGTGCCAGTAGTATGGCTGACAGGGGATCCTATGGCTACACCTTC. As protein: CASSMADRGSYGYTF.

The chain combines TRBV21-1 with TRBJ1-1; the table's D call, TRBD1, was not checked against the DNA. TRBV21-1 is noted as a pseudogene. The CDR3 spans 16 residues. The CDR3 coding sequence is TGTGCCAGCAGCAAAGGGGACACGGCTACGAACACTGAAGCTTTCTTT. Its protein product is CASSKGDTATNTEAFF.

V is TRBV27 and J is TRBJ1-1; a possible D gene is TRBD1 (6 bases). From germline, CDR1 is MNHEY and CDR2 SMNVEV (reference sequence). Trimming took 0 bases from V and 4 from J, leaving 12 bases between them. The CDR3 loop spans 15 amino acids. CDR3 sequence reads: CASSLSAGASTEAFF. The CDR3 DNA reads TGTGCCAGCAGTTTATCAGCGGGGGCGAGCACTGAAGCTTTCTTT.

The chain carries TRBV7-9 and TRBJ2-6, with 7 bases aligning to TRBD1. Germline lookup yields CDR1 SEHNR and CDR2 FQNEAQ (reference sequence). V trimming: 6 bases; J trimming: 0 bases; junction bases outside the gene matches: 5. The CDR3 covers 16 residues. The CDR3 region has the DNA TGTGCCAGCAGAGGGACAGCTCTCTCTGGGGCCAACGTCCTGACTTTC. Its protein is CASRGTALSGANVLTF. Based on the CDR3 plus reference TRBV7-9 and TRBJ2-6, the full variable domain is DTGVSQNPRHKITKRGQNVTFRCDPISEHNRLYWYRQTLGQGPEFLTYFQNEAQLEKSRLLSDRFSAERPKGSFSTLEIQRTEQGDSAMYLCASRGTALSGANVLTFGAGSRLTVL.

The V and J genes are TRBV28 and TRBJ1-5, with TRBD1 as a possible D gene (5 bases). The CDR3 has 12 residues. Germline V lookup: CDR1 MDHEN, CDR2 SYDVKM. The germline V and J ends were trimmed by 5 bases and 9 bases, with 11 bases remaining between them. The CDR3 loop reads CASSPGPRPQHF. The CDR3 DNA is TGTGCCAGCAGTCCGGGGCCCCGGCCCCAGCATTTT. Full variable domain (rest looked up from reference TRBV28 and TRBJ1-5): DVKVTQSSRYLVKRTGEKVFLECVQDMDHENMFWYRQDPGLGLRLIYFSYDVKMKEKGDIPEGYSVSREKKERFSLILESASTNQTSMYLCASSPGPRPQHFGDGTRLSIL.

This sequence joins TRBV5-1 and TRBJ2-7; maybe TRBD2 (6 bases). The CDR3 totals 15 residues. Germline CDR1 is SGHRS and CDR2 is YFSETQ. V was clipped by 1 base and J by 7 bases, with 18 bases between them. The CDR3 DNA follows: TGCGCCAGCAGCTTGTTTTGGGAGTTTGGGGGGGAGCAGTACTTC. Protein product: CASSLFWEFGGEQYF.

The V and J genes are TRBV30 and TRBJ2-7; no definite D call. CDR3 size: 12 residues. Germline-derived CDR1 and CDR2 are GTSNPN and SVGIG (reference sequence). V lost 3 bases to trimming and J lost 2 bases, with 8 bases between them. The CDR3, as DNA: TGTGCCTGGAGCGATACAGCCTACGAGCAGTACTTC. Translated: CAWSDTAYEQYF.

The V call is TRBV6-4, the J call TRBJ2-2; TRBD2 is a possible D gene (7 bases). Per germline, CDR1 MRHNA and CDR2 SNTAGT. CDR3 length equals 14 residues. Deletions cut 6 bases from V and 3 bases from J, with 11 bases between. CDR3 loop: CASRTGGDTGELFF. CDR3 DNA sequence: TGTGCCAGCAGAACGGGGGGCGACACCGGGGAGCTGTTTTTT.

The chain carries TRBV27 and TRBJ1-5; D gene unclear. Per the germline V gene, CDR1 is MNHEY and CDR2 is SMNVEV (reference sequence). The CDR3 runs 12 residues. The V end was cut by 3 bases, the J end by 4 bases, with 4 bases between. DNA for the CDR3: TGTGCCAGCAGTTTCAGGAATCAGCCCCAGCATTTT. It specifies CASSFRNQPQHF.

This chain joins TRBV7-9 and TRBJ2-3; 9 nucleotides agree with TRBD1. With 4 bases clipped from V and 3 bases from J, the junction kept 14 bases outside the gene matches. The germline gives CDR1 SEHNR, CDR2 FQNEAQ (reference sequence). The CDR3 is 18 residues long. The CDR3 sequence: CASSSMPYGTGRTDTQYF. The CDR3 coding sequence is TGTGCCAGCAGCTCGATGCCTTACGGGACAGGGCGAACAGATACGCAGTATTTT.

V and J are TRBV29-1 and TRBJ2-3, with TRBD2 matching 8 bases. The CDR3 length is 14 residues. The V segment lost 5 bases and the J segment 5 bases; nucleotides outside the gene matches: 9. CDR1 SQVTM and CDR2 ANQGSEA come from the germline V gene. CDR3: CSVWSGGPKDTQYF. The CDR3, as DNA: TGCAGCGTTTGGTCGGGGGGGCCCAAAGATACGCAGTATTTT.